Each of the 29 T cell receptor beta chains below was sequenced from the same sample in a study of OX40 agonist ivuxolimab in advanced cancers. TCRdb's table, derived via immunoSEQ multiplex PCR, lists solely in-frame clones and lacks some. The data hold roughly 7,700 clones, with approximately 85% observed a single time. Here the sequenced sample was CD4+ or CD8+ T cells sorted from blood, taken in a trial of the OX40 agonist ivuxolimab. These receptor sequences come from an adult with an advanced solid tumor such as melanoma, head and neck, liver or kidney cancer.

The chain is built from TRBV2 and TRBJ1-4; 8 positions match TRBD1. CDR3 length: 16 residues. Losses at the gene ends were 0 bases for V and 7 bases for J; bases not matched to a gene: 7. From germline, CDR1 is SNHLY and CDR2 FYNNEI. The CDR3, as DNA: TGTGCCAGCAGTGAAGCGCTGGACAGGGTGGCTGAAAAACTGTTTTTT. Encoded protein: CASSEALDRVAEKLFF. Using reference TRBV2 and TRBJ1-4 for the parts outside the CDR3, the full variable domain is EPEVTQTPSHQVTQMGQEVILRCVPISNHLYFYWYRQILGQKVEFLVSFYNNEISEKSEIFDDQFSVERPDGSNFTLKIRSTKLEDSAMYFCASSEALDRVAEKLFFGSGTQLSVL.

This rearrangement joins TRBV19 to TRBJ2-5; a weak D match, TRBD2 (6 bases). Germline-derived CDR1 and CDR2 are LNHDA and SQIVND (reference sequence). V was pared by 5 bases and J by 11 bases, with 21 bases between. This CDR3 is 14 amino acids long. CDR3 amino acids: CASSPRVSGGEQYF. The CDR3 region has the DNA TGTGCCAGTAGTCCCCGGGTGTCCGGGGGAGAGCAGTACTTC.

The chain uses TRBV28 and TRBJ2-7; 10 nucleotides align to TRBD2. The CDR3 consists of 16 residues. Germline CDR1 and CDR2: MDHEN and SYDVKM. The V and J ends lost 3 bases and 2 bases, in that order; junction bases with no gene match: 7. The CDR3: CASSFAQAGGTYEQYF. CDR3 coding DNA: TGTGCCAGCAGTTTCGCTCAAGCGGGAGGGACCTACGAGCAGTACTTC.

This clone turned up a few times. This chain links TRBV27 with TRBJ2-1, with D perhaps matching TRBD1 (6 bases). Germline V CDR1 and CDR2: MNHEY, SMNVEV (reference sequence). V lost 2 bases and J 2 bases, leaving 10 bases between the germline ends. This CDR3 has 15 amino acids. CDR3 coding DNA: TGTGCCAGCAGTTTAAGTGGGGGCCCCTACAATGAGCAGTTCTTC. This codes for CASSLSGGPYNEQFF.

Written as DNA, the CDR3 is TGTGCCAGCAGTGCACAGGGCCCCTACACTGAAGCTTTCTTT. Translating gives CASSAQGPYTEAFF. The chain joins TRBV27 to TRBJ1-1; possible D gene TRBD1, 6 bases. CDR3 length equals 14 residues. Germline CDR1 and CDR2: MNHEY and SMNVEV (reference sequence). Trimming took 5 bases from V and 3 from J, leaving 13 bases between them.

The CDR3 region is CASSQDTRGPEAFF. The CDR3 region has the DNA TGCGCCAGCAGCCAAGATACCCGAGGTCCTGAAGCTTTCTTT. The V call is TRBV4-1, the J call TRBJ1-1; no reliable D call. With 0 bases removed from V and 6 bases from J, the gap between germline ends came to 11 bases. The length of the CDR3 is 14 residues. Germline assignment: CDR1 MGHRA and CDR2 YSYEKL.

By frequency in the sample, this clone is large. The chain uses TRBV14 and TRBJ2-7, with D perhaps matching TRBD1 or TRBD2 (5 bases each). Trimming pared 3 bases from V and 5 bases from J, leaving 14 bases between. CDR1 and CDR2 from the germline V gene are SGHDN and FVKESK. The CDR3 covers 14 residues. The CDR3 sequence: CASSHRFRGDEQYF. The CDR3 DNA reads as TGTGCCAGCAGCCATCGGTTCAGAGGGGACGAGCAGTACTTC.

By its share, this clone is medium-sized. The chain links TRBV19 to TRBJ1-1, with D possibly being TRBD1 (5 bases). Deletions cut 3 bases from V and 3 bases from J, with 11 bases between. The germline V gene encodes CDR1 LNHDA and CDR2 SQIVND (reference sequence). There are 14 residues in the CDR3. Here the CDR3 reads CASSIGATDTEAFF. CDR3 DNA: TGTGCCAGTAGTATTGGGGCTACGGACACTGAAGCTTTCTTT. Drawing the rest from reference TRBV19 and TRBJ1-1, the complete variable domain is DGGITQSPKYLFRKEGQNVTLSCEQNLNHDAMYWYRQDPGQGLRLIYYSQIVNDFQKGDIAEGYSVSREKKESFPLTVTSAQKNPTAFYLCASSIGATDTEAFFGQGTRLTVV.

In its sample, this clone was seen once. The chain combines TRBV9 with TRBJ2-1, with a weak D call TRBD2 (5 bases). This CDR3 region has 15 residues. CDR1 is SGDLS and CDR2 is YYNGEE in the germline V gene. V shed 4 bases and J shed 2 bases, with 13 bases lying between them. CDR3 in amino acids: CASSQSGSTYNEQFF. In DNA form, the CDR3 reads TGTGCCAGCAGCCAGAGCGGATCCACCTACAATGAGCAGTTCTTC.

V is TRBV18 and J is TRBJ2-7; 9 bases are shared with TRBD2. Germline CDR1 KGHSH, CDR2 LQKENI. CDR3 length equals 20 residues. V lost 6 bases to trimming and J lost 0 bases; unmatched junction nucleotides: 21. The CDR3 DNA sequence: TGTGCCAGCTCCTCGACTAGCGGTAGCGCTATTTGGCGATCCTCCTACGAGCAGTACTTC. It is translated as CASSSTSGSAIWRSSYEQYF.

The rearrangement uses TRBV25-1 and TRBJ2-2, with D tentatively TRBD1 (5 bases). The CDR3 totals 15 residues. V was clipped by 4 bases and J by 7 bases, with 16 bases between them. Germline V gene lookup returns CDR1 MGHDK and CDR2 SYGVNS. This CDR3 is CASSGAQGFIGELFF. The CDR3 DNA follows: TGTGCCAGCAGTGGCGCGCAGGGATTCATCGGGGAGCTGTTTTTT. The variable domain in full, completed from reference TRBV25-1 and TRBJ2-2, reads EADIYQTPRYLVIGTGKKITLECSQTMGHDKMYWYQQDPGMELHLIHYSYGVNSTEKGDLSSESTVSRIRTEHFPLTLESARPSHTSQYLCASSGAQGFIGELFFGEGSRLTVL.

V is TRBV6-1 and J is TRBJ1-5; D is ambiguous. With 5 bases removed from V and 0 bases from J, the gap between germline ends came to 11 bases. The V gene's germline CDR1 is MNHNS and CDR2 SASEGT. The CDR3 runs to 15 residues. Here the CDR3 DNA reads TGTGCCAGCAGTACTACAGAACTTAGCAATCAGCCCCAGCATTTT. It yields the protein CASSTTELSNQPQHF.

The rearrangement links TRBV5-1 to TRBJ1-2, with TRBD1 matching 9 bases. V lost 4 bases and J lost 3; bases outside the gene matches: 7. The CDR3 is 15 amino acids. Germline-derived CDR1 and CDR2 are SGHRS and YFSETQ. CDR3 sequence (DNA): TGCGCCAGCAGCCTTACAGGGGGCACTGACTATGGCTACACCTTC. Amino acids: CASSLTGGTDYGYTF. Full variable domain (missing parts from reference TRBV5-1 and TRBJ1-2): KAGVTQTPRYLIKTRGQQVTLSCSPISGHRSVSWYQQTPGQGLQFLFEYFSETQRNKGNFPGRFSGRQFSNSRSEMNVSTLELGDSALYLCASSLTGGTDYGYTFGSGTRLTVV.

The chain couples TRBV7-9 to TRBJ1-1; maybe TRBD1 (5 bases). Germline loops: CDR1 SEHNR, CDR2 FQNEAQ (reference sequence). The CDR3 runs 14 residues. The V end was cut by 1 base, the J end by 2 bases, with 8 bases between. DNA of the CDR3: TGTGCCAGCAGCTTAGTGAGGGGAAACACTGAAGCTTTCTTT. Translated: CASSLVRGNTEAFF.

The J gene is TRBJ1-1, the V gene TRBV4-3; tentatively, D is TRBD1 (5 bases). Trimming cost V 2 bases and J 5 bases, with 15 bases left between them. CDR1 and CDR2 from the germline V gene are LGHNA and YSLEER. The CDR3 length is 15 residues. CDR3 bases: TGCGCCAGCAGCCAATCCACGGGGGGATGGACTGAAGCTTTCTTT. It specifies CASSQSTGGWTEAFF.

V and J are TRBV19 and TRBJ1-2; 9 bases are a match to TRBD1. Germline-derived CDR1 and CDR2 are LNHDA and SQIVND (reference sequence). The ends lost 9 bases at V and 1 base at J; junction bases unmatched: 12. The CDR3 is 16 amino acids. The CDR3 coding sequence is TGTGCCAGCTACGGACAGGGGCGAACACTTAACTATGGCTACACCTTC. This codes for CASYGQGRTLNYGYTF.

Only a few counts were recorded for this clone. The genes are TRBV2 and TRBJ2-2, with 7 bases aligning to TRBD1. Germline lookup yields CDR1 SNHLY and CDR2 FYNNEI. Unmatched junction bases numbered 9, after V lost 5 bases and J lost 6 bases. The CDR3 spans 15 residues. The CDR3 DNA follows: TGTGCCAGCAGTCACGGGACAGTGGCCCCCGGGGAGCTGTTTTTT. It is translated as CASSHGTVAPGELFF.

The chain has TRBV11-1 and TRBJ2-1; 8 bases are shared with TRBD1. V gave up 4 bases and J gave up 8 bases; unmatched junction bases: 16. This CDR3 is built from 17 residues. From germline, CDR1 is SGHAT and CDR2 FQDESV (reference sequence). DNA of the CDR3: TGTGCCAGCAGCTCCCCCATCGGACAGGGTAACCGGGATGAGCAGTTCTTC. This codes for CASSSPIGQGNRDEQFF.

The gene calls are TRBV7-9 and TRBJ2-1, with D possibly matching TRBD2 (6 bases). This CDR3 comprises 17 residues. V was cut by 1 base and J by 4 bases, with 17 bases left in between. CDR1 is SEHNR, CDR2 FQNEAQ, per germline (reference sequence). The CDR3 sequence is CASSLDGVRGKYNEQFF. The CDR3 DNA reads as TGTGCCAGCAGCTTAGATGGGGTCCGCGGGAAGTACAATGAGCAGTTCTTC.

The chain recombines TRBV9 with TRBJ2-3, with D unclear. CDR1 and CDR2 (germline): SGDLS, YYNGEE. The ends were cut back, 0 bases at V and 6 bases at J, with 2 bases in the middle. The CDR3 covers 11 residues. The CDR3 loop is CASSVGDTQYF. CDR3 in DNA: TGTGCCAGCAGCGTAGGGGATACGCAGTATTTT. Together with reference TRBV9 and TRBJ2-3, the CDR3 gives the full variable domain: DSGVTQTPKHLITATGQRVTLRCSPRSGDLSVYWYQQSLDQGLQFLIQYYNGEERAKGNILERFSAQQFPDLHSELNLSSLELGDSALYFCASSVGDTQYFGPGTRLTVL.

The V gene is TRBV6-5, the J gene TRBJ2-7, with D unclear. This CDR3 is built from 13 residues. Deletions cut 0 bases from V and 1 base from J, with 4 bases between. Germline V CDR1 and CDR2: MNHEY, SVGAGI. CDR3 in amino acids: CASSYSWSYEQYF. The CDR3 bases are TGTGCCAGCAGTTACTCCTGGTCCTACGAGCAGTACTTC.

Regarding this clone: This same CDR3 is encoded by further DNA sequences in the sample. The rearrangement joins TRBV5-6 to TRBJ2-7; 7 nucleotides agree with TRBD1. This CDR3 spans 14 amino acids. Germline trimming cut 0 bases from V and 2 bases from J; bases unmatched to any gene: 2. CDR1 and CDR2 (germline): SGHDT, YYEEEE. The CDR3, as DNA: TGTGCCAGCAGCTTGGGACAGGGACCCTACGAGCAGTACTTC. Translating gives CASSLGQGPYEQYF.

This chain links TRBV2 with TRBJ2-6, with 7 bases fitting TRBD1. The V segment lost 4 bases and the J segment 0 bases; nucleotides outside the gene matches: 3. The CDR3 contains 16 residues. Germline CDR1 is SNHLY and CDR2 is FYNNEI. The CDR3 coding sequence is TGTGCCAGCAGTGTCTCAGGGGGCTCTGGGGCCAACGTCCTGACTTTC. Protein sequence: CASSVSGGSGANVLTF.

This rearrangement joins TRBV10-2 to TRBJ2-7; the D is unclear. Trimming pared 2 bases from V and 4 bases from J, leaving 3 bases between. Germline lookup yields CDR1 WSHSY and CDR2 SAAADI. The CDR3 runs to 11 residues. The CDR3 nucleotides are TGCGCCAGCAGTGAGGGGTACGAGCAGTACTTC. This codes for CASSEGYEQYF.

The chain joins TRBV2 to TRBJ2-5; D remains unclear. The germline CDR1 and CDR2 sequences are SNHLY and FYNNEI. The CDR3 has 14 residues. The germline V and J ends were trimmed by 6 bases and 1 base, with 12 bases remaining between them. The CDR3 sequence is CASRGQVSQETQYF. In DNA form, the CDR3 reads TGTGCCAGCAGGGGCCAGGTCTCCCAAGAGACCCAGTACTTC.

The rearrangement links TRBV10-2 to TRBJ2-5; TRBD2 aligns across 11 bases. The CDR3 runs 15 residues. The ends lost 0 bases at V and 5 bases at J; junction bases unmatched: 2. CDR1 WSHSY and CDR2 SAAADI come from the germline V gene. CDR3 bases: TGCGCCAGCAGTGAGTCCTTAGCGGGAGGGGAGACCCAGTACTTC. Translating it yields CASSESLAGGETQYF.

Here the CDR3 DNA reads TGTGCCAGCAGCTTAACGAGACATATAAACTACGAGCAGTACTTC. It codes for CASSLTRHINYEQYF. J is TRBJ2-7 and V is TRBV11-2; D not certain. Germline CDR1 and CDR2: SGHAT and FQNNGV. V was cut by 2 bases and J by 3 bases, with 14 bases left in between. There are 15 residues in the CDR3.

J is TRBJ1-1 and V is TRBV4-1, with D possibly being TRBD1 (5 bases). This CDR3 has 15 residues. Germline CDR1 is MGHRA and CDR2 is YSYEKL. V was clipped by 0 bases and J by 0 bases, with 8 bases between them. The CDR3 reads CASSQEAGMNTEAFF. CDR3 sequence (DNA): TGCGCCAGCAGCCAAGAGGCAGGGATGAACACTGAAGCTTTCTTT.

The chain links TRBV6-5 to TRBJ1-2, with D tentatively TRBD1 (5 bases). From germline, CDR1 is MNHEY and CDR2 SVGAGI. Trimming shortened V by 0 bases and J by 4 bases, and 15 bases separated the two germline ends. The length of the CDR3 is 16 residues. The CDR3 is CASSYSGVATLYGYTF. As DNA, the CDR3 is TGTGCCAGCAGTTACTCAGGGGTGGCAACACTCTATGGCTACACCTTC.